The 3 T cell receptor beta chains reported below all come from one sample, sequenced in a study of shared clonotypes between healthy human individuals. Sequencing was performed with immunoSEQ multiplex PCR; in TCRdb, only in-frame clones are kept and a portion is missing. The sample records around 1.5 million clones, 95% to 99% being singletons. Source material: naive CD4+ T cells sorted from blood. Sample subset: CD45RA+ positively selected. These TCRs come from a man under 40 in good health.

This clone occurred once. The chain carries TRBV29-1 and TRBJ2-5; 8 bases fit TRBD1. The J segment lost 4 bases and the V segment lost 4 bases, leaving 5 bases of the junction unmatched. CDR1 is SQVTM and CDR2 is ANQGSEA in the germline V gene. CDR3 length: 13 amino acids. CDR3 DNA sequence: TGCAGCGTTGGAAAGACAGGGGCAGAGACCCAGTACTTC. It translates to CSVGKTGAETQYF.

This clone came up once. The chain recombines TRBV6-5 with TRBJ1-4; D unresolved. Germline V gene data show CDR1 as MNHEY and CDR2 as SVGAGI. The CDR3 contains 16 residues. V lost 0 bases and J lost 4, with 12 bases in between. CDR3 DNA sequence: TGTGCCAGCAGTTACTCTCCCCCTGGTGGTAATGAAAAACTGTTTTTT. It yields the protein CASSYSPPGGNEKLFF.

This chain links TRBV6-6 with TRBJ2-7; tentatively, D is TRBD1 (5 bases). The CDR3 loop spans 14 amino acids. V was cut by 2 bases and J by 4 bases, with 12 bases left in between. Germline-derived CDR1 and CDR2 are MNHNY and SVGAGI (reference sequence). CDR3 DNA sequence: TGTGCCAGCAGTTACGGCCGACAGACGTACGAGCAGTACTTC. It encodes CASSYGRQTYEQYF.